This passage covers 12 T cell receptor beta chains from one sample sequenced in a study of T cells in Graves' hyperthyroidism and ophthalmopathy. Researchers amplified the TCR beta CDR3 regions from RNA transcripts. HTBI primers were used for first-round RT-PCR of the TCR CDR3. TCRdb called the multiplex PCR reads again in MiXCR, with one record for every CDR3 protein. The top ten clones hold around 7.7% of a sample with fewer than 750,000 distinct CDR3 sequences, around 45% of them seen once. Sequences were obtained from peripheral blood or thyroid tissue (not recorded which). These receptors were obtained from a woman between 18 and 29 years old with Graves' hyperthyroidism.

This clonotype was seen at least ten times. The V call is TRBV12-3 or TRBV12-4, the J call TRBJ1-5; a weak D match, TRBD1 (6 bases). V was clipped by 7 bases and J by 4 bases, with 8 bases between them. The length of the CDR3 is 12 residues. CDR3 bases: TGTGCCAGCAACGACAGGAATCAGCCCCAGCATTTT. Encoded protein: CASNDRNQPQHF.

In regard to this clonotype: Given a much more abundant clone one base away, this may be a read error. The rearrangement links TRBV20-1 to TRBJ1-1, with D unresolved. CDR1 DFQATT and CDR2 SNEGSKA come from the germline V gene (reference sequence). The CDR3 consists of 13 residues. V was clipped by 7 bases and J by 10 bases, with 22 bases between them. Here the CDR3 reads CSVQNTRMLGAFF. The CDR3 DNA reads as TGCAGTGTGCAAAATACTAGGATGTTGGGAGCTTTCTTT.

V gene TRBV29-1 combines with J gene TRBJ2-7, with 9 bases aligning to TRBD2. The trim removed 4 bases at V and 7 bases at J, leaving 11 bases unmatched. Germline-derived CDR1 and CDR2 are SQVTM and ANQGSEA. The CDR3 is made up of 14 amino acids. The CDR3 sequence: CSVGGTSPNNEQYF. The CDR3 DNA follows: TGCAGCGTTGGGGGGACTAGCCCGAACAATGAGCAGTACTTC.

Here the CDR3 reads CASSITSGGGETQYF. The CDR3 DNA sequence: TGTGCCAGCAGCATAACTAGCGGGGGTGGAGAGACCCAGTACTTC. The chain recombines TRBV9 with TRBJ2-5; 11 nucleotides match TRBD2. There are 15 residues in the CDR3. The ends lost 4 bases at V and 4 bases at J; junction bases unmatched: 6. In germline, CDR1 is SGDLS, CDR2 YYNGEE.

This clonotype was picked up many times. The CDR3 reads CASSQMDSNNSPLHF. CDR3 coding DNA: TGCGCCAGCAGCCAGATGGACAGTAATAATTCACCCCTCCACTTT. The J gene is TRBJ1-6, the V gene TRBV4-3; D might be TRBD1 (6 bases). Per the germline V gene, CDR1 is LGHNA and CDR2 is YSLEER. The CDR3 sequence is 15 residues long. V was trimmed by 3 bases and J by 5 bases, leaving 11 bases between them.

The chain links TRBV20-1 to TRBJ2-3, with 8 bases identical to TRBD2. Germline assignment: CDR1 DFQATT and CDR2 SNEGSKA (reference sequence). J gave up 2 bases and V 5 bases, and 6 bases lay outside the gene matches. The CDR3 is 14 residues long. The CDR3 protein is CSAYSGINTDTQYF. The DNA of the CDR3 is TGCAGTGCTTATAGCGGGATCAACACAGATACGCAGTATTTT.

The CDR3 sequence: CASRHKLAGVYNEQFF. DNA for the CDR3: TGTGCCAGCAGACACAAACTAGCGGGGGTCTACAATGAGCAGTTCTTC. J is TRBJ2-1 and V is TRBV2, with 11 bases that match TRBD2. V shed 6 bases and J 3 bases; nucleotides not matched to a gene: 7. This CDR3 contains 16 residues. From germline, CDR1 is SNHLY and CDR2 FYNNEI.

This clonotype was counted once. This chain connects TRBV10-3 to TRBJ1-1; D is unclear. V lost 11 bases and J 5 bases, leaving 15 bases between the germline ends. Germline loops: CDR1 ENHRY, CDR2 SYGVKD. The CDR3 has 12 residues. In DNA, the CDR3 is TGTGCCGTTGCGGATAGAGGGACTGAAGCTTTCTTT. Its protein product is CAVADRGTEAFF.

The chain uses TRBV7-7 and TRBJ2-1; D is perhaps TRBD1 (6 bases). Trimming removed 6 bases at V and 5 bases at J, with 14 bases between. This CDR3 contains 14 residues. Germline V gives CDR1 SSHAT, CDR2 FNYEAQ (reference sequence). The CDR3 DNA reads TGTGCCAGCAGTGACAGGATTAATAACAATGAGCAGTTCTTC. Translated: CASSDRINNNEQFF.

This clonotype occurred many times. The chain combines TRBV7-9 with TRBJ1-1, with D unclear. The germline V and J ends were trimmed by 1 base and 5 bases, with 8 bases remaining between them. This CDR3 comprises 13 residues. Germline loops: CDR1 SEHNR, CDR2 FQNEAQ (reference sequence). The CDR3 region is CASSLEGETEAFF. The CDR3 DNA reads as TGTGCCAGCAGCTTAGAGGGTGAAACTGAAGCTTTCTTT.

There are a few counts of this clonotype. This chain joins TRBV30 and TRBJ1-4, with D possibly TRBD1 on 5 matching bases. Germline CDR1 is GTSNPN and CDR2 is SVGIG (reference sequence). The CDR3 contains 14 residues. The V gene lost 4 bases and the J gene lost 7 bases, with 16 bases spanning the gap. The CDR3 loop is CAWKPRGAGEKLFF. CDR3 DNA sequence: TGTGCCTGGAAACCCCGGGGCGCAGGTGAAAAACTGTTTTTT.

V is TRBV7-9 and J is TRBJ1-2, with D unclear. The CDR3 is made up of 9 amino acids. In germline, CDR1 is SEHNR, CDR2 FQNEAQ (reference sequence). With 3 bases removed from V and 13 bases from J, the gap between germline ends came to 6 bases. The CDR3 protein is CASSFGSTF. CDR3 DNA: TGTGCCAGCAGCTTTGGCAGCACCTTC.